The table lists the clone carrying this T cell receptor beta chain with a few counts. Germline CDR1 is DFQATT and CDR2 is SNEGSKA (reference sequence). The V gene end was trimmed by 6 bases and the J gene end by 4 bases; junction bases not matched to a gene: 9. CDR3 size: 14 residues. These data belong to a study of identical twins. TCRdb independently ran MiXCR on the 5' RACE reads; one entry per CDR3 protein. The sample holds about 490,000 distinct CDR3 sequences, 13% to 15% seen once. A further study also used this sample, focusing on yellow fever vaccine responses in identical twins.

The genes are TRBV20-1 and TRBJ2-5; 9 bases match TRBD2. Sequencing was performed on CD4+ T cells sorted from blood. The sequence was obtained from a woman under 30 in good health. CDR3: CSASLAGVSETQYF. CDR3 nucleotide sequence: TGCAGTGCCTCCTTAGCGGGAGTCTCAGAGACCCAGTACTTC.